This TCR beta chain was obtained from a study of T cells in Graves' hyperthyroidism and ophthalmopathy. Amplified TCR beta CDR3 regions came from RNA transcripts. TCR CDR3 regions were first amplified by RT-PCR with HTBI primers. TCRdb redid the calling of the multiplex PCR reads with MiXCR, one entry per CDR3 protein. The data contain approximately 700,000 distinct CDR3 sequences, just under 45% of them singletons. This clonotype was observed a handful of times. Losses at the gene ends were 10 bases for V and 2 bases for J; bases not matched to a gene: 7. Germline-derived CDR1 and CDR2 are ENHRY and SYGVKD. CDR3 length equals 15 residues.

The chain couples TRBV10-3 to TRBJ2-2; 10 nucleotides match TRBD2. The TCR sequence derives from an adult man with Graves' disease, either hyperthyroidism or ophthalmopathy (not recorded which). The sample consisted of peripheral blood or thyroid tissue (not recorded which). CDR3 coding DNA: TGTGCCACGGGGACTAGCGACCAAAACACCGGGGAGCTGTTTTTT. Translated: CATGTSDQNTGELFF.